This T cell receptor (beta chain) was recorded in a study of blood T cell repertoires in COVID-19 (dated by TCRdb to 2020 to 2022). For context, the study as a whole: Samples covering the acute and convalescent phases of COVID-19 were provided by collaborators in the United States, Italy and Spain. The dataset comprised deeply sampled blood TCRbeta repertoires from subjects exposed to, actively infected with, or recovered from COVID-19. The repertoires were made available in a free public database intended to serve as a resource for research on the immune response to SARS-CoV-2. Where available, HLA class I and class II types were obtained from metadata supplied by the sample provider rather than from assay-based typing. Nearly every sample came with metadata listing a de-identified subject ID, COVID-19 status, age in years and sex. The samples were drawn from the first 160 participants of the ongoing ImmuneRACE study and from roughly 1,300 subjects provided by 6 global collaborators. The material from the prospective study consisted of cDNA or gDNA derived from T cells, B-cell-depleted T cells, or PBMCs.

TCRbeta CDR3 regions were amplified from genomic DNA using the immunoSEQ Assay, a bias-controlled multiplex PCR. On the authors' methods: The number of nucleated cells in each sample was estimated from the amplification of reference gene primers within the assay. To quantify the absolute abundance of each unique TCRbeta CDR3 rearrangement, sequence reads were collapsed and filtered. For each sample, productive Simpson clonality was calculated by taking the square root of Simpson's diversity index across productive rearrangements. The table comes from immuneACCESS by way of TCRdb, which keeps in-frame sequences with V and J called. Part of the clones is missing from these tables; in studies checked, under half for an unresolved V gene and the rest for unknown reasons. That table gives V, J and clone size, and the DNA gave D and trimming. The sample table records 120,000 to 150,000 clones; about four fifths of these occur just once. The ten most abundant clones make up 3.4% of the sample.

Concerning this clone itself: Which antigen it targets is not known. Per-base qualities were not stored, and no clone one base away is much larger.

Study-wide conclusions, independent of this receptor: The amount of clinical and demographic metadata varied by source and participant and was provided uncurated.

In the prospective study, participants were about 18 to 90 years old, resided in under 30 geographic areas of the United States, and were enrolled through a virtual design. In the prospective study, cohorts were assigned on the basis of participant-reported clinical history obtained from a screening survey and a study questionnaire. Each participant in the prospective study had whole blood, serum and a nasopharyngeal or oropharyngeal swab collected by mobile phlebotomists. Prospective study participants could optionally give additional blood draws and questionnaires over an approximately 2-month period. Before DNA extraction, prospective study blood samples were shipped either frozen or at room temperature. The CDR3 spans 14 residues, from the cysteine through the phenylalanine. The kept DNA is CDR3 alone, 42 bases in frame from the first base. The junction carries 17 bases between V and J, which are trimmed by 4 bases and 7 bases respectively. Sequences SQVTM (CDR1) and ANQGSEA (CDR2) are obtained from the germline V gene.

The chain was built from TRBV29-1 and TRBJ2-1; the best D guess is TRBD2, with 7 bases matching. This sequence originates from a woman between 45 and 65 years old with acute COVID-19. Sequencing was carried out using PBMCs or T cells enriched from blood (not recorded which). The base sequence is TGCAGCGTTGTAACAGGGAGGGGCCCAAATGAGCAGTTCTTC. Translation gives CSVVTGRGPNEQFF.